The rows below give T cell receptor beta chains drawn from one sample of a study of blood T cell repertoires in COVID-19. The table came from immunoSEQ multiplex PCR; TCRdb's copy has only in-frame clones and leaves some out. Of 250,000 or so clones in the sample, 88% were seen once. The sequenced material came from peripheral blood. These receptors were collected from a woman aged 25 to 39 with COVID-19, enrolled during active disease. CDR3s include the opening cysteine and the closing phenylalanine or tryptophan. A D gene is named only where the DNA matches it firmly. Expanded clones are given a class, and other clones once, few, many or no size at all.

V gene	J gene	D gene	clone size	CDR3 protein	CDR3 DNA
TRBV2	TRBJ1-3	.	.	CASRPGAGNTIYF	TGTGCCAGCAGGCCGGGGGCTGGAAACACCATATATTTT
TRBV2	TRBJ1-1	TRBD1	.	CASSESAGGWTEAFF	TGTGCCAGCAGTGAATCAGCAGGGGGCTGGACTGAAGCTTTCTTT
TRBV6-2/TRBV6-3	TRBJ2-7	.	.	CASSYASPGPGGTYEQYF	TGTGCCAGCAGTTACGCATCGCCCGGGCCAGGGGGGACCTACGAGCAGTACTTC
TRBV18	TRBJ1-4	.	.	CASSPSSTNEKLFF	TGTGCCAGCTCCCCCAGTTCAACTAATGAAAAACTGTTTTTT
TRBV28	TRBJ2-7	.	.	CASSFQGPEQYF	TGTGCCAGCAGTTTCCAGGGGCCGGAGCAGTACTTC
TRBV7-2	TRBJ1-6	.	.	CASSSRGGTYNSPLHF	TGTGCCAGCAGCTCCCGGGGAGGAACCTATAATTCACCCCTCCACTTT
TRBV19	TRBJ1-4	.	.	CASSITGGLNEKLFF	TGTGCCAGTAGTATCACCGGGGGGTTGAATGAAAAACTGTTTTTT
TRBV14	TRBJ1-1	.	.	CASSQDSRDRATEAFF	TGTGCCAGCAGCCAAGATTCGAGGGATCGGGCCACTGAAGCTTTCTTT
TRBV18	TRBJ2-3	TRBD1	.	CASSPTGGRRDTQYF	TGTGCCAGCTCCCCGACAGGGGGCCGTAGGGATACGCAGTATTTT
TRBV19	TRBJ2-1	.	.	CASSTGVGVNEQFF	TGTGCCAGTAGTACCGGGGTCGGGGTCAATGAGCAGTTCTTC
TRBV11-3	TRBJ2-5	TRBD2	.	CASSLVPSGSKGVETQYF	TGTGCCAGCAGCTTAGTCCCTAGCGGGAGTAAGGGGGTTGAGACCCAGTACTTC
TRBV28	TRBJ1-1	.	.	CASSPWGRPNTEAFF	TGTGCCAGCAGCCCGTGGGGGCGGCCGAACACTGAAGCTTTCTTT
TRBV29-1	TRBJ2-7	.	.	CSVEDQGSSYEQYF	TGCAGCGTTGAAGATCAGGGGAGCTCCTACGAGCAGTACTTC
TRBV7-9	TRBJ2-3	TRBD1	.	CASSSNRGRTQYF	TGTGCCAGCAGCTCAAACAGGGGGCGCACGCAGTATTTT
TRBV21-1	TRBJ1-3	.	.	CASSKARTGDSGNTIYF	TGTGCCAGCAGCAAAGCCCGGACAGGGGACTCTGGAAACACCATATATTTT
TRBV6-2/TRBV6-3	TRBJ1-1	TRBD1	.	CASIPGQGRTEAFF	TGTGCCAGCATCCCCGGACAGGGGAGGACTGAAGCTTTCTTT
TRBV20-1	TRBJ2-7	TRBD2	.	CSAPSWAGGLF	TGCAGTGCTCCCTCGTGGGCGGGGGGGCTCTTC
TRBV29-1	TRBJ2-6	TRBD1	.	CSVEGDRAWGANVLTF	TGCAGCGTTGAAGGGGACAGGGCTTGGGGGGCCAACGTCCTGACTTTC
TRBV28	TRBJ1-1	.	.	CASTQNTEAFF	TGTGCCAGCACACAGAACACTGAAGCTTTCTTT
TRBV19	TRBJ2-5	TRBD2	.	CASSPGLAGGVRETQYF	TGTGCCAGTAGTCCGGGACTAGCGGGGGGCGTGCGTGAGACCCAGTACTTC
TRBV11-3	TRBJ2-5	TRBD2	.	CASSNSGRGETQYF	TGTGCCAGCAGCAATAGCGGGAGAGGGGAGACCCAGTACTTC
TRBV10-3	TRBJ1-1	.	.	CAISLELGGNTEAFF	TGTGCCATCAGTCTAGAACTGGGGGGGAACACTGAAGCTTTCTTT
TRBV5-6	TRBJ2-2	TRBD2	.	CASSLHGASGWYGGELFF	TGTGCCAGCAGCTTGCATGGGGCTAGCGGTTGGTATGGCGGGGAGCTGTTTTTT
TRBV7-2	TRBJ2-5	TRBD1	.	CASSLEGQGATQETQYF	TGTGCCAGCAGCTTAGAAGGGCAGGGGGCTACCCAAGAGACCCAGTACTTC
TRBV5-1	TRBJ1-3	.	.	CASSLREVLSSGNTIYF	TGCGCCAGCAGCTTGCGTGAGGTTTTGAGCTCTGGAAACACCATATATTTT
TRBV11-2	TRBJ1-3	.	.	CASSSVSIPSTIYF	TGTGCCAGCAGCTCCGTTTCAATTCCGAGCACCATATATTTT
TRBV6-5	TRBJ1-1	.	once	CASRPREGSTEAFF	TGTGCCAGCAGACCCAGGGAGGGTAGCACTGAAGCTTTCTTT
TRBV5-4	TRBJ2-3	TRBD2	once	CASSRGLAGYSDTQYF	TGTGCCAGCAGTCGCGGACTAGCGGGGTACTCAGATACGCAGTATTTT
TRBV6-5	TRBJ1-5	.	.	CASGWEEAQHF	TGTGCCAGCGGATGGGAGGAAGCCCAGCATTTT
TRBV27	TRBJ2-7	TRBD1	.	CASSLPGQPSSGQYF	TGTGCCAGCAGTTTGCCGGGACAGCCGTCGAGCGGGCAGTACTTC